Each of the 3 T cell receptor beta chains below was sequenced from the same sample in a study of glioma-infiltrating T cells. The iRepertoire nested amplicon-rescue multiplex PCR amplified TCR alpha and beta CDR3s from RNA. MiXCR was run by TCRdb on the multiplex PCR reads, yielding one entry per CDR3 protein. The sample lists some 130,000 distinct CDR3 sequences; 24% were seen once. Sequenced: glioma tissue, nonneoplastic brain tissue, or PBMCs (not recorded which). The source is a human donor with low-grade glioma or glioblastoma, undergoing nonglioma brain surgery, or in good health (not recorded which).

Here the CDR3 DNA reads TGTGCCACCAGTGATCCCGGGACTAGAGGGCCCAAAATCTATGAGCAGTTCTTC. It specifies CATSDPGTRGPKIYEQFF. The chain uses TRBV24-1 and TRBJ2-1; 8 nucleotides agree with TRBD2. V lost 3 bases, J lost 8 bases, and 17 bases stayed unmatched. The CDR3 extends over 18 amino acids. Germline V CDR1 and CDR2: KGHDR, SFDVKD.

This clonotype came up a few times. J is TRBJ1-6 and V is TRBV2; 8 nucleotides align to TRBD1. The V gene's germline CDR1 is SNHLY and CDR2 FYNNEI. This CDR3 has 15 amino acids. Losses at the gene ends were 9 bases for V and 8 bases for J; bases not matched to a gene: 12. The CDR3 is CASILQGGLDSPLHF. For the CDR3, the DNA is TGTGCCAGTATCCTACAGGGGGGATTAGATTCACCCCTCCACTTT. The entire variable domain, with the rest obtained from reference TRBV2 and TRBJ1-6, is as follows: EPEVTQTPSHQVTQMGQEVILRCVPISNHLYFYWYRQILGQKVEFLVSFYNNEISEKSEIFDDQFSVERPDGSNFTLKIRSTKLEDSAMYFCASILQGGLDSPLHFGNGTRLTVT.

About this clonotype itself: Just one base apart from a much larger clone, this may be a read error. The conserved phenylalanine or tryptophan is not found at the CDR3 terminus, so this likely reflects a read error. The chain has TRBV20-1 and TRBJ1-2, with 9 bases aligning to TRBD1. The CDR3 length is 13 residues. V was clipped by 7 bases and J by 8 bases; unmatched bases: 11. CDR1 and CDR2 from the germline V gene are DFQATT and SNEGSKA (reference sequence). CDR3 in amino acids: CSVLGQGQRGYTS. DNA for the CDR3: TGCAGTGTATTGGGACAGGGCCAGAGGGGCTACACCTCC.